These 22 T cell receptor beta chains originate from one sample sequenced in a study of beta chain features in type 1 diabetes. Expressed TCRB transcripts were sequenced because the isolated RNA had all been reverse transcribed beforehand. TCRdb keeps only in-frame clones here, not all; method: immunoSEQ multiplex PCR. The repertoire holds a few hundred thousand clones, with roughly 14% as singletons. Material for sequencing was naive CD4+ T cells from blood. These TCRs come from a man younger than 40 in good health.

This clone has more than one count but fewer than ten. J is TRBJ2-3 and V is TRBV5-4; the D gene is possibly TRBD1 (6 bases). The V end was cut by 1 base, the J end by 0 bases, with 6 bases between. The V gene's germline CDR1 is SGHNT and CDR2 YYREEE (reference sequence). The CDR3 totals 14 residues. DNA of the CDR3: TGTGCCAGCAGCTTGACAGGGAGCACAGATACGCAGTATTTT. Translating it yields CASSLTGSTDTQYF.

V usage is TRBV30 and J usage is TRBJ2-1; the match to TRBD2 covers 9 bases. CDR3 length: 15 amino acids. The J segment lost 8 bases and the V segment lost 3 bases, leaving 11 bases of the junction unmatched. The germline CDR1 and CDR2 sequences are GTSNPN and SVGIG (reference sequence). The CDR3 region is CAWRPSSGRIDEQFF. CDR3 coding DNA: TGTGCCTGGAGGCCCTCGAGCGGGAGGATCGATGAGCAGTTCTTC.

This clone has more than one count but fewer than ten. The V gene is TRBV7-2, the J gene TRBJ2-5, with unresolved D. V lost 5 bases to trimming and J lost 5 bases, with 27 bases between them. Germline lookup yields CDR1 SGHTA and CDR2 FQGNSA. The CDR3 runs to 18 residues. In nucleotides, the CDR3 is TGTGCCAGCAGCGTTTTTTCACTAATACACTTGCCCCCGGAGACCCAGTACTTC. Its protein product is CASSVFSLIHLPPETQYF.

This chain connects TRBV29-1 to TRBJ1-2, with TRBD1 matching 8 bases. There are 12 residues in the CDR3. J was trimmed by 7 bases and V by 7 bases; bases with no gene match: 8. The germline V gene encodes CDR1 SQVTM and CDR2 ANQGSEA. The CDR3 nucleotides are TGCAGCGCCGGGAGGCAGGGGGCTGGCTACACCTTC. The encoded protein is CSAGRQGAGYTF.

This clone appeared a few times. V and J are TRBV4-3 and TRBJ1-2; D ambiguous. CDR1 is LGHNA and CDR2 is YSLEER in the germline V gene. The CDR3 is 13 residues long. Trimming took off 1 base at V and 2 bases at J, with 5 bases between the two ends. In DNA form, the CDR3 reads TGCGCCAGCAGCCAAGTGGGGAACTATGGCTACACCTTC. Its translation is CASSQVGNYGYTF.

The gene calls are TRBV6-6 and TRBJ2-1; TRBD2 is a possible D gene (5 bases). The V end lost 6 bases, the J end lost 10 bases, and 22 bases lay between the germline ends. The V gene's germline CDR1 is MNHNY and CDR2 SVGAGI (reference sequence). The CDR3 consists of 15 residues. CDR3 loop: CASSSAGGGGWEQFF. Written as DNA, the CDR3 is TGTGCCAGCAGCTCCGCTGGCGGTGGAGGCTGGGAGCAGTTCTTC.

CDR3 nucleotide sequence: TGTGCCAGCAGGTGGCCAGCACAAAACATTCAGTACTTC. It codes for CASRWPAQNIQYF. The chain couples TRBV7-2 to TRBJ2-4; no firm D call. The V gene lost 6 bases and the J gene lost 5 bases, with 11 bases spanning the gap. CDR3 length equals 13 residues. Germline lookup yields CDR1 SGHTA and CDR2 FQGNSA.

This clone has just a few counts. The V call is TRBV30, the J call TRBJ1-2, with 8 bases fitting TRBD1. Germline V gene data show CDR1 as GTSNPN and CDR2 as SVGIG (reference sequence). The junction had 13 bases not matched to a gene; V was cut back by 5 bases and J by 5 bases. The CDR3 consists of 15 residues. CDR3 protein: CAWVPGQVRWYGYTF. In nucleotides, the CDR3 is TGTGCCTGGGTCCCGGGACAGGTCCGATGGTATGGCTACACCTTC.

This clone was counted only a few times. The rearrangement links TRBV14 to TRBJ2-1; TRBD2 is a possible D gene (6 bases). Germline loops: CDR1 SGHDN, CDR2 FVKESK. The V end was cut by 1 base, the J end by 2 bases, with 12 bases between. This CDR3 is 16 amino acids long. CDR3: CASSQVGAGPYNEQFF. The CDR3 DNA reads as TGTGCCAGCAGCCAAGTCGGGGCGGGGCCCTACAATGAGCAGTTCTTC.

The V call is TRBV7-2, the J call TRBJ2-6; D uncertain. CDR3 length: 15 residues. Germline CDR1 is SGHTA and CDR2 is FQGNSA. Trimming took 5 bases from V and 0 from J, leaving 8 bases between them. The CDR3 bases are TGTGCCAGCAGCCGGTTCCCCTCTGGGGCCAACGTCCTGACTTTC. This encodes CASSRFPSGANVLTF. Supplemented by reference TRBV7-2 and TRBJ2-6, the full variable domain reads GAGVSQSPSNKVTEKGKDVELRCDPISGHTALYWYRQSLGQGLEFLIYFQGNSAPDKSGLPSDRFSAERTGGSVSTLTIQRTQQEDSAVYLCASSRFPSGANVLTFGAGSRLTVL.

This clone has just a few counts. The chain has TRBV29-1 and TRBJ2-1, with 9 bases matching TRBD2. V trimming: 3 bases; J trimming: 9 bases; junction bases outside the gene matches: 9. Germline V gene sequence: CDR1 SQVTM, CDR2 ANQGSEA. CDR3 length equals 14 residues. The CDR3 spells CSVDGKAGGTEQFF. DNA of the CDR3: TGCAGCGTTGATGGCAAAGCGGGAGGTACTGAGCAGTTCTTC.

The rearrangement uses TRBV11-2 and TRBJ1-2; no clear D gene. The CDR3 has 16 residues. V was trimmed by 2 bases and J by 7 bases, leaving 20 bases between them. CDR1 is SGHAT, CDR2 FQNNGV, per germline. For the CDR3, the DNA is TGTGCCAGCAGCTTACACAGATCGATCATCGGAATTGGCTACACCTTC. Translated, it gives CASSLHRSIIGIGYTF.

The chain links TRBV2 to TRBJ2-3; 7 bases line up with TRBD2. Germline V gene data show CDR1 as SNHLY and CDR2 as FYNNEI. Unmatched junction bases numbered 0, after V lost 4 bases and J lost 2 bases. The CDR3 is 13 residues long. In nucleotides, the CDR3 is TGTGCCAGCAGTGGGGACTACACAGATACGCAGTATTTT. Protein sequence: CASSGDYTDTQYF.

With respect to this clone: Within the sample, other DNA sequences also encode this same CDR3. V and J are TRBV10-3 and TRBJ1-5, with D unresolved. The V and J ends lost 4 bases and 1 base respectively, with 5 bases between them. Germline V CDR1 and CDR2: ENHRY, SYGVKD. This CDR3 contains 13 residues. CDR3: CAISGVSNQPQHF. The CDR3 DNA is TGTGCCATCAGTGGGGTGAGCAATCAGCCCCAGCATTTT.

V is TRBV29-1 and J is TRBJ2-3, with D possibly TRBD1 on 6 matching bases. CDR3 length: 14 amino acids. Trimming took 8 bases from V and 0 from J, leaving 15 bases between them. The germline V gene encodes CDR1 SQVTM and CDR2 ANQGSEA. The CDR3 coding sequence is TGCAGCCCCCTCGCAGGGGATAGCACAGATACGCAGTATTTT. Translation: CSPLAGDSTDTQYF.

This clone was picked up a small number of times. The J gene is TRBJ2-1, the V gene TRBV18; D remains unclear. Germline V gene lookup returns CDR1 KGHSH and CDR2 LQKENI. The CDR3 runs 15 residues. V lost 2 bases and J 6 bases, leaving 14 bases between the germline ends. CDR3 coding DNA: TGTGCCAGCTCACCATTTAAGGGCGGTCTCAATGAGCAGTTCTTC. As protein: CASSPFKGGLNEQFF.

This clone came up a few times. This chain uses TRBV5-6 with TRBJ2-1; tentatively, D is TRBD2 (5 bases). Trimming left V 3 bases short and J 9 bases short, with 13 bases between. The CDR3 is made up of 13 amino acids. Per the germline V gene, CDR1 is SGHDT and CDR2 is YYEEEE. CDR3 bases: TGTGCCAGCAGCTCCACTAGGATCAGTGAGCAGTTCTTC. This sequence encodes CASSSTRISEQFF. The entire variable domain, with the rest obtained from reference TRBV5-6 and TRBJ2-1, is as follows: DAGVTQSPTHLIKTRGQQVTLRCSPKSGHDTVSWYQQALGQGPQFIFQYYEEEERQRGNFPDRFSGHQFPNYSSELNVNALLLGDSALYLCASSSTRISEQFFGPGTRLTVL.

V gene TRBV7-9 combines with J gene TRBJ2-3; no firm D call. Germline V gene lookup returns CDR1 SEHNR and CDR2 FQNEAQ (reference sequence). The CDR3 length is 14 residues. Trimming shortened V by 1 base and J by 6 bases, and 11 bases separated the two germline ends. CDR3 bases: TGTGCCAGCAGCTTAGAGGGTCCCCGGGATACGCAGTATTTT. Translating it yields CASSLEGPRDTQYF.

V and J are TRBV7-9 and TRBJ2-5; TRBD2 is a possible D gene (6 bases). V was cut by 8 bases and J by 5 bases, with 9 bases left in between. Germline CDR1 is SEHNR and CDR2 is FQNEAQ (reference sequence). This CDR3 has 11 amino acids. CDR3 coding DNA: TGTGCCAGCCCGGGAGAGGAGACCCAGTACTTC. Protein product: CASPGEETQYF.

The chain is built from TRBV14 and TRBJ1-5, with D uncertain. The CDR3 totals 13 residues. Between the trimmed V and J ends, which lost 1 base and 3 bases, there was a span of 4 bases. Germline values: CDR1 SGHDN, CDR2 FVKESK. This CDR3 reads CASSQGINQPQHF. The CDR3 DNA reads as TGTGCCAGCAGCCAAGGGATCAATCAGCCCCAGCATTTT.

This clone appeared a few times. The V call is TRBV9, the J call TRBJ2-3; no clear D gene. From germline, CDR1 is SGDLS and CDR2 YYNGEE. V was cut by 0 bases and J by 4 bases, with 12 bases left in between. The CDR3 totals 15 residues. The CDR3 sequence: CASSVGSRSADTQYF. The CDR3 DNA follows: TGTGCCAGCAGCGTAGGGTCCCGCTCGGCAGATACGCAGTATTTT.

This clone has more than one count but fewer than ten. The genes are TRBV7-9 and TRBJ1-1; D might be TRBD1 (5 bases). This CDR3 has 15 residues. V lost 5 bases, J lost 3 bases, and 16 bases lay in between. The V gene's germline CDR1 is SEHNR and CDR2 FQNEAQ (reference sequence). CDR3 in amino acids: CASSNLGGRYTEAFF. The CDR3 nucleotides read TGTGCCAGCAGCAACCTCGGGGGGAGGTACACTGAAGCTTTCTTT.